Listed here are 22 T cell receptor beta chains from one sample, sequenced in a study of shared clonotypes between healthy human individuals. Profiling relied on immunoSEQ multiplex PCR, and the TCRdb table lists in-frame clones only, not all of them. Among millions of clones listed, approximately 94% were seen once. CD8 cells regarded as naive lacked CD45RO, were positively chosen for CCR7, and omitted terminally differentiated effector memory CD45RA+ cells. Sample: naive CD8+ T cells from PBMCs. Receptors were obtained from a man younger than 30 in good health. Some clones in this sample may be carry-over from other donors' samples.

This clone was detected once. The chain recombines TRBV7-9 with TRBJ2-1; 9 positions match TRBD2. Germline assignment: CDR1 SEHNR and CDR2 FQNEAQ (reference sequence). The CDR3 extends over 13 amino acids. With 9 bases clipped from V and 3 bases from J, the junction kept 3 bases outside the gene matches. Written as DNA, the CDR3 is TGTGCCAGTAGCGGGAGTCTCTACAATGAGCAGTTCTTC. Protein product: CASSGSLYNEQFF.

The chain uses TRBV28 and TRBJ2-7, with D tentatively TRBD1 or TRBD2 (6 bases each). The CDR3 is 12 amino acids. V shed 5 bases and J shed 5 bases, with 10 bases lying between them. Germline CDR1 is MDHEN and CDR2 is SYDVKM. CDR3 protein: CASSPGGHEQYF. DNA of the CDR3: TGTGCCAGCAGTCCCGGGGGCCACGAGCAGTACTTC. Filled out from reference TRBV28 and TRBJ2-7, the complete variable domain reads DVKVTQSSRYLVKRTGEKVFLECVQDMDHENMFWYRQDPGLGLRLIYFSYDVKMKEKGDIPEGYSVSREKKERFSLILESASTNQTSMYLCASSPGGHEQYFGPGTRLTVT.

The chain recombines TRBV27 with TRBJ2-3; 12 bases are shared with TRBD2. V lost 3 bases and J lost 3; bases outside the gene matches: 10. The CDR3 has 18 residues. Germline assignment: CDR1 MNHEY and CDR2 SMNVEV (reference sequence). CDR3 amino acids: CASSFSSGRGTGTDTQYF. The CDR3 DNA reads TGTGCCAGCAGTTTCTCTAGCGGGAGGGGTACCGGGACAGATACGCAGTATTTT.

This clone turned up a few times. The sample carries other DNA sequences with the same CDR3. The CDR3 DNA is TGTGCCAGCAGCGTAGACAGGTCCGGCTACACCTTC. Translating it yields CASSVDRSGYTF. The V gene is TRBV9, the J gene TRBJ1-2; D might be TRBD1 (5 bases). V was shortened by 0 bases and J by 8 bases, with 8 bases between the two germline ends. The CDR3 has 12 residues. Germline CDR1 SGDLS, CDR2 YYNGEE.

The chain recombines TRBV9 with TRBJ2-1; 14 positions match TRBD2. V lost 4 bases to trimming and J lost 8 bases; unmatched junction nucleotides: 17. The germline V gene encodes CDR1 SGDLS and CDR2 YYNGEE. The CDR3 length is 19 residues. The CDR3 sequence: CASSPRPGTSGRIGYEQFF. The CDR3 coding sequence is TGTGCCAGCAGCCCCCGGCCCGGGACTAGCGGGAGAATTGGCTATGAGCAGTTCTTC. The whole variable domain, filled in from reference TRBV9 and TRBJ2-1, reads DSGVTQTPKHLITATGQRVTLRCSPRSGDLSVYWYQQSLDQGLQFLIQYYNGEERAKGNILERFSAQQFPDLHSELNLSSLELGDSALYFCASSPRPGTSGRIGYEQFFGPGTRLTVL.

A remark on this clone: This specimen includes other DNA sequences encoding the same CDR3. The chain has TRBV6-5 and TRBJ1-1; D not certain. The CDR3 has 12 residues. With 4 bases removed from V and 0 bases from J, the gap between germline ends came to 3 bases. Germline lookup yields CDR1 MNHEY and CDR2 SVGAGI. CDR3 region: CASSSMNTEAFF. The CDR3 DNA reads TGTGCCAGCAGTTCCATGAACACTGAAGCTTTCTTT.

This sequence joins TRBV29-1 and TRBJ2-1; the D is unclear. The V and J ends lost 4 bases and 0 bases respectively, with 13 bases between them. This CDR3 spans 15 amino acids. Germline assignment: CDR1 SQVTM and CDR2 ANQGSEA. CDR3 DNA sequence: TGCAGCGTTGGACCAACTCCTAGCTCCTACAATGAGCAGTTCTTC. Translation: CSVGPTPSSYNEQFF.

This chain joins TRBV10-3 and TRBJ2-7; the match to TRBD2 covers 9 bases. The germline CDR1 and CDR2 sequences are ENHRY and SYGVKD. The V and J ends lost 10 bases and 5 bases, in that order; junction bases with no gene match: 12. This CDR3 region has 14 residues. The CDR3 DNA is TGTGCCACAGCGGATGCGGGAGGGCCCGACGAGCAGTACTTC. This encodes CATADAGGPDEQYF.

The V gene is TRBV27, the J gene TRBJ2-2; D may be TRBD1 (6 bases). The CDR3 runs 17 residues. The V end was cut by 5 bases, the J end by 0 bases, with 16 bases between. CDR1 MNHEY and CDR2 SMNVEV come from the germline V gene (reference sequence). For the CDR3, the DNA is TGTGCCAGCAGTCCTTGGGACAAAACAGCGAACACCGGGGAGCTGTTTTTT. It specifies CASSPWDKTANTGELFF.

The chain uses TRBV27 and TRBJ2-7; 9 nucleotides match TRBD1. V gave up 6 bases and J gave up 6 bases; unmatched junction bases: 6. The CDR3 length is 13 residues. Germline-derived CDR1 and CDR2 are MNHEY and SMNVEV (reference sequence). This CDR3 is CASRGTGIFEQYF. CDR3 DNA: TGTGCCAGCAGGGGGACAGGGATTTTCGAGCAGTACTTC.

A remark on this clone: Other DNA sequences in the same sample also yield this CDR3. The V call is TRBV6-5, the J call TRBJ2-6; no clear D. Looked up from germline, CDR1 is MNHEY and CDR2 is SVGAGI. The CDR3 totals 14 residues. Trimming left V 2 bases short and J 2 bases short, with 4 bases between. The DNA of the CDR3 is TGTGCCAGCAGTTACAGTCCTGGGGCCAACGTCCTGACTTTC. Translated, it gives CASSYSPGANVLTF.

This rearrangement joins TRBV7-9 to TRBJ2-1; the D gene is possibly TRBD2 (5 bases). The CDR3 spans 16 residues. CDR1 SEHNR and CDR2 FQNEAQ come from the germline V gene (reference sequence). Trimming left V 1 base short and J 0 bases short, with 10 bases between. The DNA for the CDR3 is TGTGCCAGCAGCTTAGGCGAGCGGCGCTCCTACAATGAGCAGTTCTTC. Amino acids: CASSLGERRSYNEQFF.

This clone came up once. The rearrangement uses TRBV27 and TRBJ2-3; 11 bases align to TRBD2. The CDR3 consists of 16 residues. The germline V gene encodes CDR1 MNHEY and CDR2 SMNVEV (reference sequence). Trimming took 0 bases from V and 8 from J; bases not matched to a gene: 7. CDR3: CASSLSLAGGRLTQYF. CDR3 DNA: TGTGCCAGCAGTTTATCTTTAGCGGGAGGGAGGCTTACGCAGTATTTT.

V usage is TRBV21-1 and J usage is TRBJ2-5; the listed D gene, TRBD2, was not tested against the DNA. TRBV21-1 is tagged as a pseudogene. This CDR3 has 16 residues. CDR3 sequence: CASSTNRTSEQETQYF. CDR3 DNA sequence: TGTGCCAGCAGCACCAACCGGACTAGCGAACAAGAGACCCAGTACTTC.

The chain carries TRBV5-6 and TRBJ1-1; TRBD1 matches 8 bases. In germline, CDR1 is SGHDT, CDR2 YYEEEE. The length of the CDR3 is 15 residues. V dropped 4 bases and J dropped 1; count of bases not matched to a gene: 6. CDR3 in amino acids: CASSTSGTGNTEAFF. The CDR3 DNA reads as TGTGCCAGCAGCACTTCCGGGACAGGGAACACTGAAGCTTTCTTT.

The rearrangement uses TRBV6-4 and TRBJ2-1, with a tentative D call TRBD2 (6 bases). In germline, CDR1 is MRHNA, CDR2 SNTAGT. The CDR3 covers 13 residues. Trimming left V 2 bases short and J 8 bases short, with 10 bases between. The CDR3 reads CASSDGLIDEQFF. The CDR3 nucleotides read TGTGCCAGCAGTGACGGACTAATCGATGAGCAGTTCTTC.

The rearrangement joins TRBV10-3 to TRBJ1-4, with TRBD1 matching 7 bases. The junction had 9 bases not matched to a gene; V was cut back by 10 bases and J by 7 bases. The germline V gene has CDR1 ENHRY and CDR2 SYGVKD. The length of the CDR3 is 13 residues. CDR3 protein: CASTQGRGEKLFF. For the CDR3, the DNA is TGTGCCAGCACACAGGGGAGGGGTGAAAAACTGTTTTTT.

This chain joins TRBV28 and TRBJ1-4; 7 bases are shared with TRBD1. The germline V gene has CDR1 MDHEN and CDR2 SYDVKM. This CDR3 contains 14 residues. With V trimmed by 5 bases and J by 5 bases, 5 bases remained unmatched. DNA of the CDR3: TGTGCCAGCAGTGTGACAGGGCCGAATGAAAAACTGTTTTTT. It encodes CASSVTGPNEKLFF.

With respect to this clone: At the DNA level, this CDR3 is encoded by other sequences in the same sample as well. CDR3 nucleotide sequence: TGTGCCAGCAGTTTCTACACGGGGAGCTACGAGCAGTACTTC. It specifies CASSFYTGSYEQYF. J is TRBJ2-7 and V is TRBV27; tentatively, D is TRBD2 (5 bases). Germline V gene data show CDR1 as MNHEY and CDR2 as SMNVEV (reference sequence). V dropped 3 bases and J dropped 3 bases, with 12 bases sitting between them. This CDR3 contains 14 residues.

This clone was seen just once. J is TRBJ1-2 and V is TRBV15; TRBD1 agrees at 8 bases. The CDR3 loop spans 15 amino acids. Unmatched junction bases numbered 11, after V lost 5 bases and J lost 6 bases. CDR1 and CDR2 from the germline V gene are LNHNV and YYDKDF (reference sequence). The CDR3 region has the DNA TGTGCCACCAGCGAACGGGACAGGCAGGTTGATGGCTACACCTTC. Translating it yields CATSERDRQVDGYTF.

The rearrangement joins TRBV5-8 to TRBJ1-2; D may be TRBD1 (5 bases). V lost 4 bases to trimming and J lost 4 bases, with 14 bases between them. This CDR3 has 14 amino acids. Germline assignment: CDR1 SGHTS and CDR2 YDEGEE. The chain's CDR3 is CASSPTGGGYGYTF. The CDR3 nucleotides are TGTGCCAGCAGCCCGACGGGGGGGGGCTATGGCTACACCTTC.

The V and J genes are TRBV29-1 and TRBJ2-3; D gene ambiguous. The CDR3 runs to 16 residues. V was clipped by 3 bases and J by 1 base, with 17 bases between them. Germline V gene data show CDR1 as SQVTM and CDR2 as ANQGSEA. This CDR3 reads CSVDWDGLVGTDTQYF. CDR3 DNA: TGCAGCGTTGACTGGGATGGTTTAGTGGGCACAGATACGCAGTATTTT.